This TCR beta chain was sequenced during a study of control samples from healthy donors and cancer patients. Sequencing was performed with immunoSEQ multiplex PCR; in TCRdb, only in-frame clones are kept and a portion is missing. The sample carries fewer than 150,000 clones, under 95% recorded once. Trimming cost V 2 bases and J 6 bases, with 17 bases left between them. Germline CDR1 reads MNHNY; CDR2 reads SVGAGI (reference sequence). There are 16 residues in the CDR3. The sequence was collected from a man younger than 35 in good health. This chain links TRBV6-6 with TRBJ2-1, with D tentatively TRBD1 (6 bases). The sequencing sample was made of blood. As DNA, the CDR3 is TGTGCCAGCAGTTACCCAGGACAGTTTCGACCCAATGAGCAGTTCTTC. It encodes CASSYPGQFRPNEQFF.